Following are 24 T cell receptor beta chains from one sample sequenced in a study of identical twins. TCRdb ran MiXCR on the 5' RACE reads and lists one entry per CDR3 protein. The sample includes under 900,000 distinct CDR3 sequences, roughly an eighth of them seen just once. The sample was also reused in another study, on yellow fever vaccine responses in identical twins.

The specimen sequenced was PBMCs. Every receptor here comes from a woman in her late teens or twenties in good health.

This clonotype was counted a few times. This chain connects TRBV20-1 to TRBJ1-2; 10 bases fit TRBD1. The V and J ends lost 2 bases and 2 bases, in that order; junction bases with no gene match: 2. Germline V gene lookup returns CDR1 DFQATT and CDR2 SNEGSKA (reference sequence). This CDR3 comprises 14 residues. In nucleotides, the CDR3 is TGCAGTGCTAGAAGACAGGGGGCCAACTATGGCTACACCTTC. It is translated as CSARRQGANYGYTF.

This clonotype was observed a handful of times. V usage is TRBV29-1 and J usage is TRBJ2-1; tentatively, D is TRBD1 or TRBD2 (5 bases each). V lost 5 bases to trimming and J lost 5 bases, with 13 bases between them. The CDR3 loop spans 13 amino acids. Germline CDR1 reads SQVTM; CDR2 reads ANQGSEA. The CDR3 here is CSVTGRGHNEQFF. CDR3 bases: TGCAGCGTTACGGGTAGGGGACACAATGAGCAGTTCTTC.

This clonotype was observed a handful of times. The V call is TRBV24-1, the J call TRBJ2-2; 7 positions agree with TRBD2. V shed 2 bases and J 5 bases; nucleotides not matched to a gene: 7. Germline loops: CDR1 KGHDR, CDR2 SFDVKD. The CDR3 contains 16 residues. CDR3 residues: CATSDSSAGRTGELFF. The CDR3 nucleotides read TGTGCCACCAGTGATTCCAGCGCCGGGAGGACCGGGGAGCTGTTTTTT.

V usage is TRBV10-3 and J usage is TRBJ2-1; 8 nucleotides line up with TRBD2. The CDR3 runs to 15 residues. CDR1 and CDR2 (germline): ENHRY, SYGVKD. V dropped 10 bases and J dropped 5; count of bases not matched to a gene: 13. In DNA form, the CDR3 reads TGTGCCACCCAACCCTGGACTAGCAGCCACAATGAGCAGTTCTTC. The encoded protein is CATQPWTSSHNEQFF.

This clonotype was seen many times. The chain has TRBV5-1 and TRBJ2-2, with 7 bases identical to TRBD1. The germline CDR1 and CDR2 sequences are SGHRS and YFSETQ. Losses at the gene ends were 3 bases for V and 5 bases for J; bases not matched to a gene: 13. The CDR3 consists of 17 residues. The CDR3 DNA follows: TGCGCCAGCAGCTACGGACAGGCCTTTCTACTTACCGGGGAGCTGTTTTTT. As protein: CASSYGQAFLLTGELFF.

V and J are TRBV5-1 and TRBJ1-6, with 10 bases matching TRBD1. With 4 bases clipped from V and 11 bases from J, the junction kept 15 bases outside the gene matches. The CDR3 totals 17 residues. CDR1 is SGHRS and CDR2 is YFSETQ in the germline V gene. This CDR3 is CASSPRKTGTGVTPLHF. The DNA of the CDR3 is TGCGCCAGCAGCCCCAGGAAAACCGGGACAGGGGTGACACCCCTCCACTTT.

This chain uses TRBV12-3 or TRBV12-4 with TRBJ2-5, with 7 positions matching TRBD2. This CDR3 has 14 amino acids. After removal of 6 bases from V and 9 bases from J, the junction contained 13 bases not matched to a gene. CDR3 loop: CASSVGTNNGAQYF. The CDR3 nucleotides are TGTGCCAGCAGCGTCGGGACTAACAACGGGGCCCAGTACTTC.

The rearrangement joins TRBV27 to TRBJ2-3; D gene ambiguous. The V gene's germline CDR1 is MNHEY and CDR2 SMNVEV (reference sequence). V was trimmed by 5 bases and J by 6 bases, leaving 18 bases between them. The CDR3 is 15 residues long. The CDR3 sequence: CASSPFTYNEDTQYF. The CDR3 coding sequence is TGTGCCAGCAGTCCATTTACCTATAACGAGGATACGCAGTATTTT.

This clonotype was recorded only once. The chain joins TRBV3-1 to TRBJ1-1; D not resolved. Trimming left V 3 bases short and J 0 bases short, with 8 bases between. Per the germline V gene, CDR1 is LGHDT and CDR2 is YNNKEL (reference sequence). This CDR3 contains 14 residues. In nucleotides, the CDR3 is TGTGCCAGCAGCCAGTACATAGTGAACACTGAAGCTTTCTTT. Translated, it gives CASSQYIVNTEAFF.

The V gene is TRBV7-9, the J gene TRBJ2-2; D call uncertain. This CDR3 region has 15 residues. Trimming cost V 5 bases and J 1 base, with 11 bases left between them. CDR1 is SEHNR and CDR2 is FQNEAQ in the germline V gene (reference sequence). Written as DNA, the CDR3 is TGTGCCAGCAGCCCCTATCGTGGGAACACCGGGGAGCTGTTTTTT. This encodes CASSPYRGNTGELFF.

CDR3 protein: CASSLSGAGTGELFF. CDR3 sequence (DNA): TGTGCCAGCAGCTTATCGGGGGCTGGGACCGGGGAGCTGTTTTTT. This chain joins TRBV7-2 and TRBJ2-2; either TRBD1 or TRBD2 may supply D (6 bases each). From germline, CDR1 is SGHTA and CDR2 FQGNSA. The V and J ends lost 2 bases and 5 bases respectively, with 12 bases between them. CDR3 length: 15 residues.

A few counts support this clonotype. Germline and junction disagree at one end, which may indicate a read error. CDR3 sequence: CASIYLRRGHPLYYYYEQYF. The CDR3 DNA follows: TGTGCCAGCATTTACCTCAGAAGGGGTCACCCCCTCTACTACTACTACGAGCAGTACTTC. This chain uses TRBV6-2 or TRBV6-3 with TRBJ2-7; the D gene is possibly TRBD1 (5 bases). Germline V gene data show CDR1 as MNHEY and CDR2 as SVGEGT. CDR3 length: 20 residues.

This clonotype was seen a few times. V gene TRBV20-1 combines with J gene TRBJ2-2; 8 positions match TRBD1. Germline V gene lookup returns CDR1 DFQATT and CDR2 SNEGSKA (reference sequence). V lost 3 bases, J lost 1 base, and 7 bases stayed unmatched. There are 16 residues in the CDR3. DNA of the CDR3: TGCAGTGCTAGGGGGCAGGGGGCTGGGAACACCGGGGAGCTGTTTTTT. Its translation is CSARGQGAGNTGELFF.

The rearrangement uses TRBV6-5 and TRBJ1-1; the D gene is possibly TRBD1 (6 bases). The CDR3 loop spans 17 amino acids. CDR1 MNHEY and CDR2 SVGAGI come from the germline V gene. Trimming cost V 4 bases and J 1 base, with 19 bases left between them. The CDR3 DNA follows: TGTGCCAGCAGTTCAATGAACTCAGGGGTAGGGAACACTGAAGCTTTCTTT. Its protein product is CASSSMNSGVGNTEAFF.

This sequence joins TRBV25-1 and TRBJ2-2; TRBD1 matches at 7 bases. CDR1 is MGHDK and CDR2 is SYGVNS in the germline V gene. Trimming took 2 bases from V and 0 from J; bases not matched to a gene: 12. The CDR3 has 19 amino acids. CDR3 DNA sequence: TGTGCCAGCAGTGAACTTTCGGCCGGGACAGAAACGAACACCGGGGAGCTGTTTTTT. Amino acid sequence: CASSELSAGTETNTGELFF.

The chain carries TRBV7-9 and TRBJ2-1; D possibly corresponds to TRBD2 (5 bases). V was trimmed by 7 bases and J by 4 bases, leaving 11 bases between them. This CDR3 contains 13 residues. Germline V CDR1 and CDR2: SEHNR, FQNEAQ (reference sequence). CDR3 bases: TGTGCCAGCATCCTCAGAGGGTACAATGAGCAGTTCTTC. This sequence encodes CASILRGYNEQFF.

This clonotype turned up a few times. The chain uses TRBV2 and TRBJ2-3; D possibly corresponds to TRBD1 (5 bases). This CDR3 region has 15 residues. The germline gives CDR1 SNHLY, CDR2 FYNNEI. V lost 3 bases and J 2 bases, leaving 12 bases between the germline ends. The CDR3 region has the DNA TGTGCCAGCAGTGAGACCAGGGTACACACAGATACGCAGTATTTT. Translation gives CASSETRVHTDTQYF.

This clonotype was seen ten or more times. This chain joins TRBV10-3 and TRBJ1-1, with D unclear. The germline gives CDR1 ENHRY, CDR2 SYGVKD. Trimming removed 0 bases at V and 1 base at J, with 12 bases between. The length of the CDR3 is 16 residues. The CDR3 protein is CAISESRPGENTEAFF. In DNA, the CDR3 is TGTGCCATCAGTGAGTCAAGACCGGGAGAGAACACTGAAGCTTTCTTT.

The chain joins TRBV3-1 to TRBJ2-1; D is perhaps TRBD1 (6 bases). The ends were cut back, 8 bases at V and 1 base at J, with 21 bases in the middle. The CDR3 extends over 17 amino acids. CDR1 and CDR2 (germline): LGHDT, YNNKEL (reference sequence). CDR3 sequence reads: CASSTQLLGASYNEQFF. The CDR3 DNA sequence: TGTGCCAGCTCCACACAGTTACTGGGGGCATCCTACAATGAGCAGTTCTTC.

The CDR3: CAGGTSGASTDTQYF. The CDR3 nucleotides are TGTGCCGGGGGGACTAGCGGAGCTAGCACAGATACGCAGTATTTT. V and J are TRBV6-1 and TRBJ2-3; 11 nucleotides agree with TRBD2. The germline V gene has CDR1 MNHNS and CDR2 SASEGT. Trimming removed 11 bases from V and 0 bases from J; junction bases left unmatched: 7. The CDR3 totals 15 residues.

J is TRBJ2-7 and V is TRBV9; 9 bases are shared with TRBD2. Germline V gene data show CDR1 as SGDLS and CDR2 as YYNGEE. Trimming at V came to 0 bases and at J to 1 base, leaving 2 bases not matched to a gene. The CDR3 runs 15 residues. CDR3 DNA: TGTGCCAGCAGCGTAGTAGCGGGAGCTTCCTACGAGCAGTACTTC. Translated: CASSVVAGASYEQYF.

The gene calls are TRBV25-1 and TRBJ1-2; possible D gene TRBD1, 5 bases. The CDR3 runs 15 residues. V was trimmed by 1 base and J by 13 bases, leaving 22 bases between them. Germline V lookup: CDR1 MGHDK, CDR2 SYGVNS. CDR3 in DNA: TGTGCCAGCAGTGAATGGGGCACCTCTATCGTCCGAGGCACCTTC. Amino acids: CASSEWGTSIVRGTF.

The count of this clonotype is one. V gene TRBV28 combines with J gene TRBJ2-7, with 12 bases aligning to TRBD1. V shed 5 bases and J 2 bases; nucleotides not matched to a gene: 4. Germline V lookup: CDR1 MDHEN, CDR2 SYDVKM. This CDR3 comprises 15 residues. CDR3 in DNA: TGTGCCAGCAGTCCGGGACAGGGGGCGACCTACGAGCAGTACGTC. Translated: CASSPGQGATYEQYV.

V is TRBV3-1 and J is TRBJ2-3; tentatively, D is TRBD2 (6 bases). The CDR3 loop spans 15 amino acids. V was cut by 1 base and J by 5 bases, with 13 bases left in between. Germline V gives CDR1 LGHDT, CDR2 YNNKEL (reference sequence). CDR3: CASSQGDFGGDTQYF. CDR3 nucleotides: TGTGCCAGCAGCCAAGGGGACTTCGGCGGAGATACGCAGTATTTT.